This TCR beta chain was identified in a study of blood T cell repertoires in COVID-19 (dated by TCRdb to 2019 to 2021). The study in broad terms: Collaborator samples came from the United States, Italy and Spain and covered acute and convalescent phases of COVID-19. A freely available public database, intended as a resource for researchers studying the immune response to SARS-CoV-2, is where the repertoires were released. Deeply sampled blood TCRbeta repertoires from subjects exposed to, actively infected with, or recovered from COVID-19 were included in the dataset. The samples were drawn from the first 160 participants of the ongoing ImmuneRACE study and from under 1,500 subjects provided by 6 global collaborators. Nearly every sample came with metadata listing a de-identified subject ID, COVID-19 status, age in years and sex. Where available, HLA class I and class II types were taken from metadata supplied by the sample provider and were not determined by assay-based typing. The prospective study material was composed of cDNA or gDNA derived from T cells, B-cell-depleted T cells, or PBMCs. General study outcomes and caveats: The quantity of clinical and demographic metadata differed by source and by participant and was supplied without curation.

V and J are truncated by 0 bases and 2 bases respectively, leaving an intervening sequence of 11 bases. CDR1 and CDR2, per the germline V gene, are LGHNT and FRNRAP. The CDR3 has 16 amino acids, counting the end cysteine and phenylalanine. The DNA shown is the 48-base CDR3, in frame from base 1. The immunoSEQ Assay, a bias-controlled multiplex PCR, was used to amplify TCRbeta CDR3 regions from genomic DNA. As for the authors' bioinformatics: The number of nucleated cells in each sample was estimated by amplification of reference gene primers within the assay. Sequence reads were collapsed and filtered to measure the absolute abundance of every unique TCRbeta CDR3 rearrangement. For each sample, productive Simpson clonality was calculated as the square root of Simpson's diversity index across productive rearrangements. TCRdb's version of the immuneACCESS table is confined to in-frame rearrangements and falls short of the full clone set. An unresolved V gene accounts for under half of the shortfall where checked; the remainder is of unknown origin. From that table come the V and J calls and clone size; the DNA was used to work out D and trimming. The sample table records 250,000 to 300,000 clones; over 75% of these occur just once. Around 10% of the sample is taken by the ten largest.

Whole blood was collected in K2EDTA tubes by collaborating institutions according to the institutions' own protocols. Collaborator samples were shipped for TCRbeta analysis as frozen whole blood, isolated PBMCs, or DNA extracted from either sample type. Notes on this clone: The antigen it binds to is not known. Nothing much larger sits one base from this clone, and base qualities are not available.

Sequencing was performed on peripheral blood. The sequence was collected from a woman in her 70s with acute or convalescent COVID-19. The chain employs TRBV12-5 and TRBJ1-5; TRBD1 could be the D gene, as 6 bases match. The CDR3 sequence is CASGLVQGMGNQPQHF. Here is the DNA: TGTGCTAGTGGTTTGGTACAGGGTATGGGCAATCAGCCCCAGCATTTT.